This T cell receptor (beta chain) was obtained from a study of human T cells and chemical hapten exposure. Total RNA came from unfractionated whole blood. This clonotype was observed a few times. Using its own MiXCR run on the 5' RACE reads, TCRdb lists one record per CDR3 protein. The profile shows under 150,000 distinct CDR3 sequences, around a fifth of them singletons. This CDR3 contains 17 residues. V was cut by 7 bases and J by 1 base, with 20 bases left in between. The chain is built from TRBV12-3 or TRBV12-4 and TRBJ1-3, with D tentatively TRBD1 (5 bases). The clonotype comes from a human donor in good health. DNA of the CDR3: TGTGCCAGCACTCTTACACTGCAGGGACCGTCTGGAAACACCATATATTTT. Its protein is CASTLTLQGPSGNTIYF.